This T cell receptor (beta chain) was documented in a study of T-cell reconstitution after alpha-beta-depleted transplantation in children. Overall study results and limits: From newly produced T cells came most of the T-cell counts and diversity one year after transplant.

This clonotype showed up just a few times. The antigen is undetermined. CDR1 is KGHSH and CDR2 is LQKENI in the germline V gene. The CDR3 loop spans 18 amino acids. With 1 base clipped from V and 0 bases from J, the junction kept 6 bases outside the gene matches. The library targeted TCRbeta and was prepared with unique molecular identifiers. TCRdb redid the calling of the PCR reads with MiXCR, one entry per CDR3 protein. In the table there are hundreds of thousands of distinct CDR3 sequences, under 15% of which are singletons. This chain connects TRBV18 to TRBJ2-2; 9 bases fit TRBD1. The TCR was taken from a male patient aged 10 to 17 who had a stem cell transplant for acute myeloid leukemia, so the T cells may come from the graft donor. The sequencing here drew on PBMCs, mostly from graft donor cells, taken 360 days after TCRalphabeta/CD19-depleted stem cell transplant. CDR3 residues: CASSPLGQGPTNTGELFF. Here the CDR3 DNA reads TGTGCCAGCTCACCACTAGGACAGGGGCCCACGAACACCGGGGAGCTGTTTTTT.